This T cell receptor beta chain was sequenced in a study of CD8+CD57+ T cells in acquired aplastic anemia. Study at large: Healthy donor CD4+ samples were sequenced to a depth that averaged roughly 9.9 million reads. Study outcomes and limitations: Between patients and controls, about 30 CD8+ CDR3 sequences were found in common.

The germline V gene has CDR1 ENHRY and CDR2 SYGVKD. With 9 bases removed from V and 0 bases from J, the gap between germline ends came to 8 bases. This CDR3 has 13 residues. As concerns this clonotype: The antigen is not known.

Investigators profiled TCR beta VDJ and CDR3 from genomic DNA template. TCRdb called the reads again in MiXCR, with one record for every CDR3 protein. The sample has 35,000 to 45,000 distinct CDR3 sequences; roughly two thirds are singletons. V gene TRBV10-3 combines with J gene TRBJ2-2; D uncertain. This clonotype was sampled from a human donor in good health, serving as a control. The sequencing sample was made of sorted CD4+, CD8+, or CD8+CD57+ T cells (not recorded which) from PBMCs. As DNA, the CDR3 is TGTGCCATAGTATCAGCGAACACCGGGGAGCTGTTTTTT. The encoded protein is CAIVSANTGELFF.